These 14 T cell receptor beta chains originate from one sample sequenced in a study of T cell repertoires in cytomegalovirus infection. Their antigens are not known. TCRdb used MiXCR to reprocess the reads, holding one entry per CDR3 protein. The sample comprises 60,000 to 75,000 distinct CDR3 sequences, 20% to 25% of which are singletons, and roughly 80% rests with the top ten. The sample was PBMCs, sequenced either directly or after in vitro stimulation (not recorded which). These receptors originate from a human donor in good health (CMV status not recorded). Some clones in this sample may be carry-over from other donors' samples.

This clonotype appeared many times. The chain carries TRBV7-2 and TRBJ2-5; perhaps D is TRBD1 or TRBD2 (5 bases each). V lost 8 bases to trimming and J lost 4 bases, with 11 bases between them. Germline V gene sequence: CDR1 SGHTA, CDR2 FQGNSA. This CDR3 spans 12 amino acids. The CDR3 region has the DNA TGTGCCAGCTATGGGGGAATAGAGACCCAGTACTTC. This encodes CASYGGIETQYF.

CDR3 sequence reads: CASSFSNQGNSPLHF. The CDR3 DNA reads as TGTGCCAGCAGCTTTAGTAATCAGGGTAATTCACCCCTCCACTTT. The chain couples TRBV7-2 to TRBJ1-6, with D maybe TRBD1 (5 bases). This CDR3 has 15 amino acids. V lost 3 bases to trimming and J lost 6 bases, with 12 bases between them. Germline CDR1 is SGHTA and CDR2 is FQGNSA.

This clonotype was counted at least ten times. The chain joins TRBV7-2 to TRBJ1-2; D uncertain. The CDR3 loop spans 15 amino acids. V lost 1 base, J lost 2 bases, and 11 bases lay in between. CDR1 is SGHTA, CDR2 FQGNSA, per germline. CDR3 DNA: TGTGCCAGCAGCTTAGACGTCGGCCGAAACTATGGCTACACCTTC. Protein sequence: CASSLDVGRNYGYTF.

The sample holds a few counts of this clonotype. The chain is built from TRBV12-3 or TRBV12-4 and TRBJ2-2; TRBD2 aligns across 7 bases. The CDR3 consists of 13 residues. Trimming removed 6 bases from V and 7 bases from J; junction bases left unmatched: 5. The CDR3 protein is CASRIVAGGELFF. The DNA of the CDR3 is TGTGCCAGCAGGATCGTAGCGGGCGGGGAGCTGTTTTTT.

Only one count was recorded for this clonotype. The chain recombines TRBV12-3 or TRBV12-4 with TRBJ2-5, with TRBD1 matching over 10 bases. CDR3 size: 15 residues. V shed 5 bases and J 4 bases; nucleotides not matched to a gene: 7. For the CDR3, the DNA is TGTGCCAGCAGTGAGACAGGGGGCCAGGGAGAGACCCAGTACTTC. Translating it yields CASSETGGQGETQYF.

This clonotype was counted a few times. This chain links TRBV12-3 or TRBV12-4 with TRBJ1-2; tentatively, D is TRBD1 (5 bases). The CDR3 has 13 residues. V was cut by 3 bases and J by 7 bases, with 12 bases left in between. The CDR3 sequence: CASSFSQGGGYTF. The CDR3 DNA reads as TGTGCCAGCAGTTTTTCTCAGGGAGGTGGCTACACCTTC.

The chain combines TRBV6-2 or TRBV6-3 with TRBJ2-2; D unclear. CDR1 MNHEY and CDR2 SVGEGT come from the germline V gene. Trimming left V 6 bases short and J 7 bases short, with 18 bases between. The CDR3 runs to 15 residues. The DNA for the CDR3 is TGTGCCAGCAGACTAAAATTGGTATGGAGCGGGGAGCTGTTTTTT. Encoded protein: CASRLKLVWSGELFF.

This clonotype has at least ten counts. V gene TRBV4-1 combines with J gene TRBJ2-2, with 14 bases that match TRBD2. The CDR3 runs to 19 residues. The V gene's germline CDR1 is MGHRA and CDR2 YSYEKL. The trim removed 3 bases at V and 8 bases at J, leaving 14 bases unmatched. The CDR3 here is CASSQKLGLAGAGRGELFF. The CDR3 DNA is TGCGCCAGCAGCCAGAAATTGGGACTAGCGGGGGCTGGTCGAGGGGAGCTGTTTTTT.

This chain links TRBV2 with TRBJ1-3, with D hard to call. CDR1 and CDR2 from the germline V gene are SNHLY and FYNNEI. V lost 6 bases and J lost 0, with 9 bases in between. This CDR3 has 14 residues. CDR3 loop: CASRRTDSGNTIYF. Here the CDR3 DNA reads TGTGCCAGCAGGCGGACGGACTCTGGAAACACCATATATTTT.

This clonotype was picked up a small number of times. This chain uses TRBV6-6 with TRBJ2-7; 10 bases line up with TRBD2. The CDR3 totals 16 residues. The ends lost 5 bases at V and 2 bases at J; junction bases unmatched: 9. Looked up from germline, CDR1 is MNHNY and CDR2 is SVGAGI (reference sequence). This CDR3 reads CASSTALAGGPYEQYF. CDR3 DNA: TGTGCCAGCAGTACAGCCTTAGCGGGAGGACCCTACGAGCAGTACTTC.

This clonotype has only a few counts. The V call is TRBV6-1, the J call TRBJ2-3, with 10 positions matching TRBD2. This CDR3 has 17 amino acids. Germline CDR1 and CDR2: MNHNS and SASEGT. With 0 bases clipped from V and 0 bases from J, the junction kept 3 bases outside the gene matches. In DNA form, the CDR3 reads TGTGCCAGCAGTGAAGCGTTAGCGGGAGGTAGCACAGATACGCAGTATTTT. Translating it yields CASSEALAGGSTDTQYF.

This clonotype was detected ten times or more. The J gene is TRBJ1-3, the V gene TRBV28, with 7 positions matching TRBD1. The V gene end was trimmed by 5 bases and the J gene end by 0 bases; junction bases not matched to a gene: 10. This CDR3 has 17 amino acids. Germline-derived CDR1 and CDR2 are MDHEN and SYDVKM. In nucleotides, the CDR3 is TGTGCCAGCAGTCTTCAGGGACAGATATTCTCTGGAAACACCATATATTTT. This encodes CASSLQGQIFSGNTIYF.

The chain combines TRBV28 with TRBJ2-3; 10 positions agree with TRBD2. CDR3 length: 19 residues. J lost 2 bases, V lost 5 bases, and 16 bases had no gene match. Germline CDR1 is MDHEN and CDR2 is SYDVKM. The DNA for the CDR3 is TGTGCCAGCAGTCCACCACCCGGGACTAGCGAGCCCGACACAGATACGCAGTATTTT. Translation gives CASSPPPGTSEPDTDTQYF.

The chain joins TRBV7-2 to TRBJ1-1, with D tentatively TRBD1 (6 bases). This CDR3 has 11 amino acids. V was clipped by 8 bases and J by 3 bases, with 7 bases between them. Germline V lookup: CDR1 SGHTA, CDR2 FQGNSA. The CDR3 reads CASRQDTEAFF. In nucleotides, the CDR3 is TGTGCCAGCCGACAGGACACTGAAGCTTTCTTT.